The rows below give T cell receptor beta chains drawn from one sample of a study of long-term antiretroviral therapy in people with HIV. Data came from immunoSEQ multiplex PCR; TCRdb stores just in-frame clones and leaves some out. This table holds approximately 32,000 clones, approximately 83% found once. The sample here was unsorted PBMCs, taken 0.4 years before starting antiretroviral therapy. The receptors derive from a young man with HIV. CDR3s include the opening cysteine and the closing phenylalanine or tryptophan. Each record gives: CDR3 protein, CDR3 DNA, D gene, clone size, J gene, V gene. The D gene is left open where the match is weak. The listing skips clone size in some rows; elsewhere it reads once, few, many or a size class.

CASSQDPKGNQPQHF	TGCGCCAGCAGCCAAGATCCCAAAGGCAATCAGCCCCAGCATTTT	.	.	TRBJ1-5	TRBV4-1
CASTRGNTIYF	TGTGCCAGCACCCGAGGGAACACCATATATTTT	.	.	TRBJ1-3	TRBV6-5
CASSTQGSTEAFF	TGTGCCAGCAGCACACAGGGGTCCACTGAAGCTTTCTTT	TRBD1	.	TRBJ1-1	TRBV5-8
CASSLAGGASGETQYF	TGTGCCAGCAGCTTAGCAGGGGGCGCGTCGGGAGAGACCCAGTACTTC	TRBD1	.	TRBJ2-5	TRBV7-9
CASSYRRTRNTEAFF	TGTGCCAGCAGTTACCGTAGGACGCGCAACACTGAAGCTTTCTTT	.	.	TRBJ1-1	TRBV6-5
CASSLRGLEGNTIYF	TGTGCCAGCAGCTTAAGGGGCTTGGAAGGAAACACCATATATTTT	.	.	TRBJ1-3	TRBV27
CASSEDGGGNQPQHF	TGTGCCAGCAGTGAAGACGGGGGTGGCAATCAGCCCCAGCATTTT	.	.	TRBJ1-5	TRBV6-1
CASSLDMGLEQYF	TGTGCCAGCAGCTTAGATATGGGACTCGAGCAGTACTTC	.	.	TRBJ2-7	TRBV7-3
CASSEADGEGSGNTIYF	TGTGCCAGCAGTGAAGCGGACGGGGAGGGCTCTGGAAACACCATATATTTT	.	.	TRBJ1-3	TRBV6-1
CASSQDLTGGVENTEAFF	TGTGCCAGCAGCCAAGATCTCACGGGAGGGGTCGAGAACACTGAAGCTTTCTTT	.	.	TRBJ1-1	TRBV4-2
CASTRTPPGSSSGNTIYF	TGCGCCAGCACACGCACCCCCCCGGGCAGCAGCTCTGGAAACACCATATATTTT	.	.	TRBJ1-3	TRBV4-3
CASSFGLAGGYEQYF	TGTGCCAGCAGCTTCGGACTAGCGGGGGGCTACGAGCAGTACTTC	TRBD2	medium-sized	TRBJ2-7	TRBV11-2
CASSDLYSGANVLTF	TGTGCCAGCAGTGATTTATACTCTGGGGCCAACGTCCTGACTTTC	.	.	TRBJ2-6	TRBV6-1
CASSTFPVDEQFF	TGTGCCAGCAGTACCTTCCCGGTGGATGAGCAGTTCTTC	.	few	TRBJ2-1	TRBV6-5
CASSLTGLPHQPQHF	TGCGCCAGCAGCTTAACAGGCCTTCCCCATCAGCCCCAGCATTTT	.	.	TRBJ1-5	TRBV5-1
CSVRDYEQYF	TGCAGCGTTCGTGACTACGAGCAGTACTTC	.	.	TRBJ2-7	TRBV29-1
CASSTDKGYEQYF	TGTGCCAGCAGCACGGACAAAGGCTACGAGCAGTACTTC	.	.	TRBJ2-7	TRBV5-6
CASSTGGLGEQFF	TGTGCCAGCAGCACGGGGGGGCTGGGAGAGCAGTTCTTC	TRBD2	.	TRBJ2-1	TRBV5-6
CAIQKAGGLPDTDTQYF	TGTGCCATCCAGAAAGCGGGGGGGCTGCCCGACACAGATACGCAGTATTTT	TRBD2	.	TRBJ2-3	TRBV10-3
CASSLVGTGNYGYTF	TGTGCCAGCAGCCTCGTAGGGACAGGGAACTATGGCTACACCTTC	TRBD1	few	TRBJ1-2	TRBV6-5
CASSPETSGEGTQYF	TGTGCCAGCAGCCCAGAGACTAGCGGGGAAGGTACGCAGTATTTT	TRBD2	medium-sized	TRBJ2-3	TRBV7-9
CASSQDLVHADGLFGGTEAFF	TGCGCCAGCAGCCAAGATTTGGTTCATGCAGATGGGTTGTTCGGTGGCACTGAAGCTTTCTTT	.	.	TRBJ1-1	TRBV4-3
CASRPLLGEQFF	TGTGCCAGCCGACCCCTCCTCGGGGAGCAGTTCTTC	.	.	TRBJ2-1	TRBV6-1
CASSPGDSYYEQYF	TGTGCCAGCAGCCCTGGGGACTCGTACTACGAGCAGTACTTC	.	.	TRBJ2-7	TRBV4-2
CASSRPGLERGDQYF	TGCGCCAGCAGCCGTCCGGGACTAGAGAGAGGGGACCAGTACTTC	TRBD2	.	TRBJ2-5	TRBV5-1
CASSKDFSGYTF	TGCGCCAGCAGCAAGGATTTCAGTGGCTACACCTTC	.	few	TRBJ1-2	TRBV5-1
CASSVATGYNEQFF	TGTGCCAGCAGCGTCGCCACTGGCTACAATGAGCAGTTCTTC	.	once	TRBJ2-1	TRBV5-6